This TCR beta chain came from a study of blood T cell repertoires in COVID-19. For the study at large: The United States, Italy and Spain supplied acute and convalescent COVID-19 samples. In each case, the material was cDNA or gDNA derived from T cells, B-cell-depleted T cells, or PBMCs.

As handled by the study authors: Nucleated cell counts were estimated from reference gene primer amplification. Assay used: immunoSEQ multiplex PCR; TCRdb lists only in-frame clones, some missing. V and J calls and clone size are copied from that table; D and trimming were computed from the DNA. The sample holds about 61,000 clones, under 85% seen once. The V gene's germline CDR1 is SSHAT and CDR2 FNYEAQ (reference sequence). The germline V and J ends were trimmed by 5 bases and 7 bases, with 18 bases remaining between them. This CDR3 comprises 15 residues. Sequencing used peripheral blood. The chain has TRBV7-7 and TRBJ1-5; TRBD1 might be the D (5 bases). The clonotype originates from a woman in her 70s with acute or convalescent COVID-19. CDR3 protein: CASSPRTYLGQPQHF. The CDR3 bases are TGTGCCAGCAGCCCCCGGACATACCTAGGGCAGCCCCAGCATTTT.